Listed here are 21 T cell receptor beta chains from one sample, sequenced in a study of cytomegalovirus exposure and HLA in healthy donors. PCR was performed using 60 Vbeta and 13 Jbeta primers. Assay: immunoSEQ multiplex PCR; the TCRdb copy retains only in-frame clones and omits some. The sample holds roughly 150,000 clones, more than 75% seen once. What was sequenced was PBMCs. All receptors derive from a male donor in good health and CMV-seronegative.

The V call is TRBV2, the J call TRBJ2-5; 9 bases map to TRBD1. Germline CDR1 and CDR2: SNHLY and FYNNEI. V was pared by 2 bases and J by 5 bases, with 6 bases of the junction left unmatched. The CDR3 is made up of 15 amino acids. CDR3 nucleotides: TGTGCCAGCAGTGAACCAGACAGGGGGGGGGAGACCCAGTACTTC. This gives the protein CASSEPDRGGETQYF.

V usage is TRBV5-1 and J usage is TRBJ2-2; the D gene is possibly TRBD2 (6 bases). Germline V gene sequence: CDR1 SGHRS, CDR2 YFSETQ. With 3 bases removed from V and 0 bases from J, the gap between germline ends came to 18 bases. This CDR3 comprises 18 residues. CDR3 bases: TGCGCCAGCAGCTCGGGACTGCGCCCAATACCGAACACCGGGGAGCTGTTTTTT. Translated: CASSSGLRPIPNTGELFF.

This chain links TRBV11-2 with TRBJ1-1, with a weak D call TRBD1 (6 bases). V was trimmed by 4 bases and J by 1 base, leaving 13 bases between them. This CDR3 has 15 amino acids. Germline V lookup: CDR1 SGHAT, CDR2 FQNNGV. The CDR3 is CASSSGGGGNTEAFF. The CDR3 nucleotides are TGTGCCAGCAGCTCCGGAGGGGGGGGGAACACTGAAGCTTTCTTT.

The rearrangement joins TRBV6-5 to TRBJ2-7, with 9 nucleotides matching TRBD1. The V segment lost 6 bases and the J segment 6 bases; nucleotides outside the gene matches: 9. Per germline, CDR1 MNHEY and CDR2 SVGAGI. The CDR3 is made up of 14 amino acids. The CDR3 here is CASRPQGAIREQYF. The CDR3 nucleotides read TGTGCCAGCAGACCACAGGGGGCGATACGCGAGCAGTACTTC.

The rearrangement uses TRBV4-2 and TRBJ2-7; the D gene is possibly TRBD1 (5 bases). The CDR3 has 15 residues. V was shortened by 1 base and J by 1 base, with 11 bases between the two germline ends. Germline CDR1 is LGHNA and CDR2 is YNFKEQ. The CDR3 reads CASSQGVDSSYEQYF. The CDR3 nucleotides read TGTGCCAGCAGCCAAGGAGTAGACAGTTCCTACGAGCAGTACTTC.

This chain links TRBV6-5 with TRBJ1-4, with a tentative D call TRBD1 (5 bases). The ends were cut back, 6 bases at V and 4 bases at J, with 12 bases in the middle. The CDR3 has 14 amino acids. Germline V gene data show CDR1 as MNHEY and CDR2 as SVGAGI. The DNA of the CDR3 is TGTGCCAGCAGAAGTACAGGTCGTAATGAAAAACTGTTTTTT. Translated: CASRSTGRNEKLFF.

The rearrangement joins TRBV27 to TRBJ2-1, with 9 bases that match TRBD2. Looked up from germline, CDR1 is MNHEY and CDR2 is SMNVEV (reference sequence). This CDR3 has 15 residues. Trimming at V came to 5 bases and at J to 6 bases, leaving 8 bases not matched to a gene. The CDR3 coding sequence is TGTGCCAGCAGTCCCGAGCGGGAGGCAATCAATGAGCAGTTCTTC. This codes for CASSPEREAINEQFF.

The chain carries TRBV11-3 and TRBJ2-7, with D possibly being TRBD2 (5 bases). The CDR3 spans 14 residues. Germline V CDR1 and CDR2: SGHNT, YENEEA. Between the trimmed V and J ends, which lost 4 bases and 6 bases, there was a span of 16 bases. This chain's CDR3 is CASSSNRAEGEQYF. The CDR3 DNA is TGTGCCAGCAGCTCGAACCGGGCCGAGGGCGAGCAGTACTTC.

The V and J genes are TRBV28 and TRBJ2-5; TRBD1 matches 9 bases. Trimming removed 5 bases from V and 5 bases from J; junction bases left unmatched: 9. The CDR3 contains 15 residues. Germline V lookup: CDR1 MDHEN, CDR2 SYDVKM. CDR3 sequence: CASSKPGQGEETQYF. CDR3 in DNA: TGTGCCAGCAGTAAACCGGGACAGGGTGAGGAGACCCAGTACTTC.

The chain is built from TRBV30 and TRBJ2-5; D is uncertain. The J call may be incorrect, as the DNA end agrees better with TRBJ2-7. CDR1 is GTSNPN and CDR2 is SVGIG in the germline V gene (reference sequence). The CDR3 has 12 residues. CDR3 residues: CAWRKRDYEQYF. CDR3 bases: TGTGCCTGGAGGAAAAGGGACTACGAGCAGTACTTC.

This rearrangement joins TRBV6-1 to TRBJ1-3, with D possibly matching TRBD1 (6 bases). The CDR3 extends over 13 amino acids. The germline V and J ends were trimmed by 6 bases and 6 bases, with 12 bases remaining between them. Germline CDR1 and CDR2: MNHNS and SASEGT. CDR3 protein: CASSQGFENTIYF. The CDR3 DNA sequence: TGTGCCAGCAGCCAGGGGTTCGAAAACACCATATATTTT.

This clone was picked up a small number of times. This chain links TRBV7-2 with TRBJ2-7, with 8 bases that match TRBD1. This CDR3 comprises 15 residues. CDR1 is SGHTA, CDR2 FQGNSA, per germline. The J segment lost 4 bases and the V segment lost 2 bases, leaving 7 bases of the junction unmatched. CDR3 sequence: CASSLPRTGQYEQYF. Written as DNA, the CDR3 is TGTGCCAGCAGCTTACCTCGGACAGGGCAGTACGAGCAGTACTTC.

The genes are TRBV7-6 and TRBJ2-2, with a possible D match to TRBD1 (6 bases). Germline V gives CDR1 SGHVS, CDR2 FNYEAQ. There are 15 residues in the CDR3. Trimming stripped 5 bases from V and 0 bases from J, with 10 bases between. The DNA of the CDR3 is TGTGCCAGCAGCACGCGGACAGCGAACACCGGGGAGCTGTTTTTT. Translating it yields CASSTRTANTGELFF.

V and J are TRBV18 and TRBJ1-2; 8 positions match TRBD1. Germline CDR1 reads KGHSH; CDR2 reads LQKENI. The CDR3 consists of 14 residues. The junction had 7 bases not matched to a gene; V was cut back by 6 bases and J by 4 bases. The CDR3 region is CASSGGGQGYGYTF. In DNA form, the CDR3 reads TGTGCCAGCTCCGGGGGAGGACAGGGCTATGGCTACACCTTC.

The chain uses TRBV18 and TRBJ1-1; 10 nucleotides align to TRBD1. The CDR3 totals 17 residues. In germline, CDR1 is KGHSH, CDR2 LQKENI. Trimming at V came to 0 bases and at J to 6 bases, leaving 10 bases not matched to a gene. CDR3 in DNA: TGTGCCAGCTCACCACCGAAAGGGACAGGGGTAGGTGCTGAAGCTTTCTTT. It yields the protein CASSPPKGTGVGAEAFF.

This chain joins TRBV11-2 and TRBJ2-5, with 7 bases lining up with TRBD2. Trimming at V came to 4 bases and at J to 1 base, leaving 18 bases not matched to a gene. Looked up from germline, CDR1 is SGHAT and CDR2 is FQNNGV. The CDR3 length is 19 residues. The CDR3 sequence is CASSWPQSGSGAIQETQYF. The CDR3 bases are TGTGCCAGCAGCTGGCCCCAGAGTGGCAGCGGGGCGATCCAAGAGACCCAGTACTTC.

This clone was seen just once. The chain combines TRBV11-3 with TRBJ2-7; TRBD2 aligns across 8 bases. The CDR3 covers 12 residues. Germline V gene lookup returns CDR1 SGHNT and CDR2 YENEEA. V lost 4 bases, J lost 9 bases, and 5 bases stayed unmatched. The DNA of the CDR3 is TGTGCCAGCAGCTCCTCGGGGGGGCGGCAGTACTTC. It specifies CASSSSGGRQYF. The full variable domain, completed using reference TRBV11-3 and TRBJ2-7, is EAGVVQSPRYKIIEKKQPVAFWCNPISGHNTLYWYLQNLGQGPELLIRYENEEAVDDSQLPKDRFSAERLKGVDSTLKIQPAELGDSAVYLCASSSSGGRQYFGPGTRLTVT.

The rearrangement links TRBV7-9 to TRBJ2-1, with TRBD2 matching 7 bases. The CDR3 length is 12 residues. The germline V gene has CDR1 SEHNR and CDR2 FQNEAQ (reference sequence). The junction had 8 bases not matched to a gene; V was cut back by 8 bases and J by 10 bases. The chain's CDR3 is CASQRLAQEQFF. The CDR3, as DNA: TGTGCCAGCCAACGACTAGCCCAGGAGCAGTTCTTC.

This chain links TRBV7-2 with TRBJ2-7; D is possibly TRBD2 (6 bases). The V gene lost 0 bases and the J gene lost 6 bases, with 18 bases spanning the gap. The CDR3 consists of 16 residues. Germline CDR1 SGHTA, CDR2 FQGNSA. This CDR3 is CASSLAWGNGSGEQYF. The CDR3 region has the DNA TGTGCCAGCAGCTTAGCTTGGGGTAACGGGAGCGGCGAGCAGTACTTC.

This chain links TRBV10-3 with TRBJ1-1, with 11 bases fitting TRBD1. CDR3 length: 15 amino acids. Germline values: CDR1 ENHRY, CDR2 SYGVKD. V was clipped by 6 bases and J by 3 bases; unmatched bases: 6. Here the CDR3 DNA reads TGTGCCATCAGGACCGGGACAGGGGGGGACACTGAAGCTTTCTTT. Residues: CAIRTGTGGDTEAFF.

The V call is TRBV18, the J call TRBJ1-6, with TRBD1 matching 8 bases. This CDR3 has 17 residues. The germline gives CDR1 KGHSH, CDR2 LQKENI. The J segment lost 5 bases and the V segment lost 4 bases, leaving 10 bases of the junction unmatched. CDR3 sequence reads: CASSQTTGGVNNSPLHF. The CDR3 DNA reads TGTGCCAGCTCACAAACCACAGGGGGAGTTAATAATTCACCCCTCCACTTT.